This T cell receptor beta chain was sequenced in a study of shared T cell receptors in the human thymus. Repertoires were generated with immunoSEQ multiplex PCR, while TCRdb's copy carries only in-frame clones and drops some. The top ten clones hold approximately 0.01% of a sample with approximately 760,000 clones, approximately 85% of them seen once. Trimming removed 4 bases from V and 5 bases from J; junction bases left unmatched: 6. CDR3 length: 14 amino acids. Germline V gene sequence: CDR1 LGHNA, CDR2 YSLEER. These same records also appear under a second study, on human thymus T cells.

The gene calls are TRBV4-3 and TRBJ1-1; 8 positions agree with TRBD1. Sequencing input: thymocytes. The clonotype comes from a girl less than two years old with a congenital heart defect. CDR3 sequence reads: CASSLRTGRTEAFF. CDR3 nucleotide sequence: TGCGCCAGCAGCCTACGGACAGGGCGAACTGAAGCTTTCTTT.